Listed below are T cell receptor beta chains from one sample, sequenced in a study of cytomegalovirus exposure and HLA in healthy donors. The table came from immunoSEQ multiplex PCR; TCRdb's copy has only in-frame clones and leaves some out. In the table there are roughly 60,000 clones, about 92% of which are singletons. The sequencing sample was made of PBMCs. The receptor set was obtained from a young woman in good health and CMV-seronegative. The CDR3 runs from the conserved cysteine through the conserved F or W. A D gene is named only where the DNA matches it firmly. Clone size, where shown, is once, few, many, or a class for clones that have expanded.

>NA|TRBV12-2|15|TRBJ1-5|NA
TGTGCAAGTCGCTTATCGCAGGGGAGCAATCAGCCCCAGCATTTT
CASRLSQGSNQPQHF
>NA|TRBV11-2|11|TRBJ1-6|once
TGTGCCAGCACCTCCGGGTCACCCCTCCACTTT
CASTSGSPLHF
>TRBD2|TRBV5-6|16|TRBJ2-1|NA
TGTGCCAGCAGCTTTCAAATTGGACTAGCGGGGCATGAGCAGTTCTTC
CASSFQIGLAGHEQFF
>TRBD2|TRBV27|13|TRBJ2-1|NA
TGTGCCAGCAGGGCGGGAGGACTCAATGAGCAGTTCTTC
CASRAGGLNEQFF
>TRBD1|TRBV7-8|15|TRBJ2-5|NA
TGTGCCAGCAGCTTAGAAACAGGGGTTGGGGAGACCCAGTACTTC
CASSLETGVGETQYF
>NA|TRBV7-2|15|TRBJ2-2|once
TGTGCCAGCAGACCCGGCGGGGCGAACACCGGGGAGCTGTTTTTT
CASRPGGANTGELFF
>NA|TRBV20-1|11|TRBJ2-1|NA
TGCAGCCAAAGCCGGGGCAATGAGCAGTTCTTC
CSQSRGNEQFF
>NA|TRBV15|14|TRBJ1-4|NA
TGTGCCACCAGCAGAGATGGCCGTTCTGAAAAACTGTTTTTT
CATSRDGRSEKLFF
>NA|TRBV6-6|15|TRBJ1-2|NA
TGTGCCAGCAGTTGGGAGGGGACACGTCGCCGGGACTACACCTTC
CASSWEGTRRRDYTF
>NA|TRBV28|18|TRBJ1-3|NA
TGTGCCAGCAGCCACCGGGACACCTTTTGGGGTCCTGGAAACACCATATATTTT
CASSHRDTFWGPGNTIYF
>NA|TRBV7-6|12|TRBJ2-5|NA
TGTGCCAGCAGCCCCACGGGGGAGACCCAGTACTTC
CASSPTGETQYF
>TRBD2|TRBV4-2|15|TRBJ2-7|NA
TGTGCCAGCAGCCGAACTAGCGGGTCTTCCTACGAGCAGTACTTC
CASSRTSGSSYEQYF
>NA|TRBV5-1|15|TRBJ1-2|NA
TGCGCCAGCAGCTTGGGGTGGGGGCTCGAAGATGGCTACACCTTC
CASSLGWGLEDGYTF
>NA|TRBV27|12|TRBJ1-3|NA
TGTGCCAGCAGCCAGGGGAGAAACACCATATATTTT
CASSQGRNTIYF
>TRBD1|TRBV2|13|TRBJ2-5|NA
TGTGCCACCGACAGGGGGAGAGGAGAGACCCAGTACTTC
CATDRGRGETQYF
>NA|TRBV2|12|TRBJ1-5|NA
TGTGCCAGCCGCAGGGTTGCTCAGCCCCAGCATTTT
CASRRVAQPQHF
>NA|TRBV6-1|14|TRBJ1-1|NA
TGTGCCAGCAGTGAAATAGGGGTTCTCGGTGAAGCTTTCTTT
CASSEIGVLGEAFF
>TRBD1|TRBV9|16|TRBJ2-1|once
TGTGCCAGCAGCGTAGGGTGGCAGGGGGCTGGCAATGAGCAGTTCTTC
CASSVGWQGAGNEQFF
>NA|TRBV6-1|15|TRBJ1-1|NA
TGTGCCAGCCGGACAACGCGCTTTATGAACACTGAAGCTTTCTTT
CASRTTRFMNTEAFF
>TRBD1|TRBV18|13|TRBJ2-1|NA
TGTGCCAGCTCACGACAGGGGCCGGATGAGCAGTTCTTC
CASSRQGPDEQFF
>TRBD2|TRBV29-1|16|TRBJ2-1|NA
TGCAGCGTTCGAGCGGGGGTGGGGGGCACCTACAATGAGCAGTTCTTC
CSVRAGVGGTYNEQFF
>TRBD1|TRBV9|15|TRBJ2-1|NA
TGTGCCAGCAGCAATAGAGGGACAGGGGGAAATGAGCAGTTCTTC
CASSNRGTGGNEQFF
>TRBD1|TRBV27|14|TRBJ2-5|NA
TGTGCCAGCAGTCCGACAGGGTGGGCAGAGACCCAGTACTTC
CASSPTGWAETQYF
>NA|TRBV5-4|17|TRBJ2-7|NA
TGTGCCAGCAGCCCCCGTGAGAGTGCGCCACTCCACTACGAGCAGTACTTC
CASSPRESAPLHYEQYF
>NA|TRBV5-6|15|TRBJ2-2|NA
TGTGCCAGCAGCTTGGGCAGGGCCGGCACCGGGGAGCTGTTTTTT
CASSLGRAGTGELFF
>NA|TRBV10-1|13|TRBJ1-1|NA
TGCGCCAGCAGTACCCACAGTAACACTGAAGCTTTCTTT
CASSTHSNTEAFF
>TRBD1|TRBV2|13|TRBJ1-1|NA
TGTGCCAGCAGGACAGGGGCTGTCACTGAAGCTTTCTTT
CASRTGAVTEAFF
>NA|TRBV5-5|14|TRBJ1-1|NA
TGTGCCAGCAGCTCACAGGGTCTGAGCACTGAAGCTTTCTTT
CASSSQGLSTEAFF
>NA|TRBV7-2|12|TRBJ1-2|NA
TGTGCCAGCAGCTCGGGACTTTATGGCTACACCTTC
CASSSGLYGYTF
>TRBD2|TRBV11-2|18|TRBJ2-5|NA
TGTGCCAGCAGCTTAGGAGGGACTAGCGGGAGGTACCAAGAGACCCAGTACTTC
CASSLGGTSGRYQETQYF
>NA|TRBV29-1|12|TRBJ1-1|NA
TGCAGCGTGGGCCGAGAGGGCACTGAAGCTTTCTTT
CSVGREGTEAFF
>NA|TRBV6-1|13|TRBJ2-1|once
TGTGCCAGCAGAGAACAGGGTCGCGATGAGCAGTTCTTC
CASREQGRDEQFF
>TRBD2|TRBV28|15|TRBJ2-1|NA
TGTGCCAGCAGACCGGGGGGGCGGGAGAGCTATGAGCAGTTCTTC
CASRPGGRESYEQFF
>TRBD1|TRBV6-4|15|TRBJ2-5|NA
TGTGCCAGCAGTCCGGGACAGGGAAATTGGGAGACCCAGTACTTC
CASSPGQGNWETQYF
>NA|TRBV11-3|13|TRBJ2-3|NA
TGTGCCAGCAGCTTAGACGCGTTAGATACGCAGTATTTT
CASSLDALDTQYF
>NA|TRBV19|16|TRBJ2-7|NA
TGTGCCAGTAGTATAGGCCGTGGGGGCCGGTGGGACGAGCAGTACTTC
CASSIGRGGRWDEQYF
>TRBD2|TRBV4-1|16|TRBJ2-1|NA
TGCGCCAGCAGCCACGAGAGCGGGGGCGTATACAATGAGCAGTTCTTC
CASSHESGGVYNEQFF
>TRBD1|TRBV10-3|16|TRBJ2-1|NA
TGTGCCATCAGTGGCCGGACAGGGGGCCGTATCGATGAGCAGTTCTTC
CAISGRTGGRIDEQFF
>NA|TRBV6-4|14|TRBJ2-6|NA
TGTGCCAGCAGTGAGGGGGCCGGGGCCAACGTCCTGACTTTC
CASSEGAGANVLTF
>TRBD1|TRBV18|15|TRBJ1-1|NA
TGTGCCAGCTCACGGGGACAGGGGGGACCCACTGAAGCTTTCTTT
CASSRGQGGPTEAFF
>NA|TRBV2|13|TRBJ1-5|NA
TGTGCCAGCAGTGGGGGGCCGGCTCAGCCCCAGCATTTT
CASSGGPAQPQHF
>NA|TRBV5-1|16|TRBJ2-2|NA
TGCGCCAGCAGCTTGGGTAGCTCGGTTTACACCGGGGAGCTGTTTTTT
CASSLGSSVYTGELFF
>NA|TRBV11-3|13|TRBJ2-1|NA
TGTGCCAGCAGTGATCGGGAGTACAATGAGCAGTTCTTC
CASSDREYNEQFF
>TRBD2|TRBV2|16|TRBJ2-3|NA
TGTGCCAGCAGCCGTCCTAGCGGGGGAGACACAGATACGCAGTATTTT
CASSRPSGGDTDTQYF
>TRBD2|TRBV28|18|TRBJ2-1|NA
TGTGCCAGCATACCCCCAGCGGCTAGCGGGAGGGCACGGAATGAGCAGTTCTTC
CASIPPAASGRARNEQFF
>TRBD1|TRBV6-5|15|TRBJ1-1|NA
TGTGCCAGCAGTTATGGGGGGACAGGGCGCACTGAAGCTTTCTTT
CASSYGGTGRTEAFF
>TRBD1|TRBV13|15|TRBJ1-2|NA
TGTGCCAGCAATGACAGGGTCGAAAGTAACTATGGCTACACCTTC
CASNDRVESNYGYTF
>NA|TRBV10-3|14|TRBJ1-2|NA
TGTGCCATCAATGGGGCACCGACTAACTATGGCTACACCTTC
CAINGAPTNYGYTF
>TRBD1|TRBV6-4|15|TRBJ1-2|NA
TGTGCCAGCAGGGACAGGACAGGACTATATTATGGCTACACCTTC
CASRDRTGLYYGYTF
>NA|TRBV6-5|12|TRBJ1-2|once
TGTGCCAGCAGTGAAAACGGCTATGGCTACACCTTC
CASSENGYGYTF